These 25 T cell receptor beta chains share one sample of origin, sequenced in a study of T cells in women clearing cervical HPV infection. The repertoire was sequenced with immunoSEQ multiplex PCR; TCRdb's copy has only in-frame clones and lacks some. This sample contains about 23,000 clones. The sequenced sample was blood buffy coat. The source of these receptors is a woman between 18 and 70 years old with a cervical HPV16 infection that either progressed to CIN3+ or cleared (not recorded which).

As to this clone: With the read ending 3 residues before the CDR3 end, the germline J gene is used to fill in that end. The rearrangement links TRBV19 to TRBJ2-7, with D tentatively TRBD1 (5 bases). Trimming stripped 3 bases from V and 0 bases from J, with 6 bases between. Germline-derived CDR1 and CDR2 are LNHDA and SQIVND (reference sequence). There are 13 residues in the CDR3. The CDR3 region is CASSMGLSYEQYF. Partial CDR3 DNA: TGTGCCAGTAGTATGGGGCTCTCCTACGAG.

For this clone: The read stops 3 residues short of the end of the CDR3; the missing end is completed from the germline J gene. V gene TRBV18 combines with J gene TRBJ1-2; 9 bases line up with TRBD1. This CDR3 comprises 15 residues. CDR1 is KGHSH, CDR2 LQKENI, per germline. The CDR3 protein is CASSPGTGIVETYTF. The covered CDR3 bases are TGTGCCAGCTCCCCCGGGACAGGGATTGTGGAGACC.

With regard to this clone: Read coverage stops 3 residues before the CDR3 terminus; the germline J gene supplies the remainder. The rearrangement joins TRBV5-1 to TRBJ2-7; 7 bases are shared with TRBD1. V was pared by 5 bases and J by 4 bases, with 6 bases of the junction left unmatched. This CDR3 has 13 residues. The germline CDR1 and CDR2 sequences are SGHRS and YFSETQ. The sequenced CDR3 bases are TGCGCCAGCAGGGATACAGGGGCATACGAG. Protein: CASRDTGAYE. The whole CDR3 sequence is CASRDTGAYEQYF.

As regards this clone: With the read ending 3 residues before the CDR3 end, the germline J gene is used to fill in that end. The genes are TRBV5-4 and TRBJ1-2; maybe TRBD1 (6 bases). The CDR3 totals 15 residues. Trimming took 3 bases from V and 6 from J, leaving 18 bases between them. In germline, CDR1 is SGHNT, CDR2 YYREEE (reference sequence). CDR3 bases read: TGTGCCAGCAGCTCCCCAAACCACAGGGAACATGGC. Amino acid sequence: CASSSPNHREHG. In full, the CDR3 reads CASSSPNHREHGYTF.

To note about this clone: The read terminates 3 residues ahead of where the CDR3 ends, so the germline J gene completes it. The gene calls are TRBV19 and TRBJ2-7, with 9 bases lining up with TRBD2. J was trimmed by 2 bases and V by 4 bases; bases with no gene match: 6. CDR3 length: 15 amino acids. CDR1 is LNHDA, CDR2 SQIVND, per germline (reference sequence). CDR3 residues: CASSRGLASTYEQYF. The CDR3 bases that were read are TGTGCCAGTAGTAGAGGACTAGCGAGTACCTACGAG.

About this clone: The read terminates 3 residues before the CDR3 end, so the remaining end is supplied by the germline J gene. The chain links TRBV5-6 to TRBJ2-5; a possible D gene is TRBD1 (6 bases). The CDR3 has 13 amino acids. Germline values: CDR1 SGHDT, CDR2 YYEEEE. Deletions cut 1 base from V and 4 bases from J, with 8 bases between. Here the CDR3 reads CASSLSGAETQYF. CDR3 DNA, as far as it was read: TGTGCCAGCAGCTTGTCAGGGGCAGAGACC.

The CDR3 spells CASSTSGYFQPQHF. CDR3 DNA (partial): TGTGCCAGCAGTACATCAGGTTATTTCCAGCCC. The chain recombines TRBV6-2 or TRBV6-3 with TRBJ1-5; no reliable D call. The read comes to an end 3 residues before the CDR3 does, leaving the germline J gene to fill in the end. The V gene's germline CDR1 is MNHEY and CDR2 SVGEGT. The CDR3 covers 14 residues. The V end lost 5 bases, the J end lost 7 bases, and 15 bases lay between the germline ends.

On this clone: The read terminates 3 residues ahead of where the CDR3 ends, so the germline J gene completes it. J is TRBJ1-1 and V is TRBV4-2; 7 bases map to TRBD1. Germline lookup yields CDR1 LGHNA and CDR2 YNFKEQ. Trimming removed 2 bases from V and 6 bases from J; junction bases left unmatched: 3. The CDR3 totals 13 residues. CDR3 sequence: CASSQPGGPEAFF. The sequenced CDR3 bases are TGTGCCAGCAGCCAACCAGGGGGGCCTGAA.

As to this clone: The read terminates 3 residues ahead of where the CDR3 ends, so the germline J gene completes it. V usage is TRBV19 and J usage is TRBJ2-4, with D perhaps matching TRBD1 (5 bases). The germline gives CDR1 LNHDA, CDR2 SQIVND (reference sequence). The CDR3 contains 13 residues. The CDR3 here is CASQGNSNYGQYF. The sequenced CDR3 bases are TGTGCCAGTCAGGGAAATTCTAACTATGGT.

Worth noting for this clone: The CDR3 goes on 3 residues after the read ends, and that part is filled in from the germline J gene. This chain uses TRBV20-1 with TRBJ2-1; 10 bases line up with TRBD2. J was trimmed by 4 bases and V by 5 bases; bases with no gene match: 8. In germline, CDR1 is DFQATT, CDR2 SNEGSKA (reference sequence). There are 15 residues in the CDR3. The sequenced part of the CDR3 DNA is TGCAGTGCTCAATCTAGCGGGGGTGGATACAATGAG. Its protein product is CSAQSSGGGYNE. The entire CDR3 is CSAQSSGGGYNEQFF.

Remarks on this clone: The read gets to within 3 residues of the CDR3 end, and the germline J gene fills in the rest. The genes are TRBV2 and TRBJ1-2; D is unclear. Germline V gene lookup returns CDR1 SNHLY and CDR2 FYNNEI. The CDR3 covers 12 residues. CDR3 bases read: TGTGCCAGCAGCGGCGACAAAGAAGGC. Its translation is CASSGDKEG. The whole CDR3 protein reads CASSGDKEGYTF. The entire variable domain, with the rest obtained from reference TRBV2 and TRBJ1-2, is as follows: EPEVTQTPSHQVTQMGQEVILRCVPISNHLYFYWYRQILGQKVEFLVSFYNNEISEKSEIFDDQFSVERPDGSNFTLKIRSTKLEDSAMYFCASSGDKEGYTFGSGTRLTVV.

Turning to this clone: The observed sequence ends 3 residues before the CDR3 terminus, with the missing tail filled in from the germline J gene. The chain employs TRBV6-1 and TRBJ2-7; perhaps TRBD1 as D (5 bases). The germline V and J ends were trimmed by 2 bases and 2 bases, with 13 bases remaining between them. CDR1 is MNHNS, CDR2 SASEGT, per germline. This CDR3 contains 15 residues. The CDR3 loop reads CASSERAQGPYEQYF. CDR3 DNA (partial): TGTGCCAGCAGTGAACGGGCGCAGGGTCCCTACGAG.

On this clone itself: The read ends 3 residues before the CDR3 terminus; that terminus is restored from the germline J gene. J is TRBJ1-3 and V is TRBV5-4; 8 nucleotides line up with TRBD1. CDR3 length: 14 residues. V dropped 4 bases and J dropped 2; count of bases not matched to a gene: 2. Germline V lookup: CDR1 SGHNT, CDR2 YYREEE (reference sequence). The sequenced CDR3 bases are TGTGCCAGCAGCATGGACAGGGCTGGAAACACC. It codes for CASSMDRAGNT. The CDR3, in full, reads CASSMDRAGNTIYF.

A note on this clone: The read is 3 residues too short to cover the CDR3 end, so that end is filled in from the germline J gene. This rearrangement joins TRBV18 to TRBJ1-3, with D possibly being TRBD1 (6 bases). The ends were cut back, 1 base at V and 3 bases at J, with 10 bases in the middle. The CDR3 is 15 residues long. Germline CDR1 is KGHSH and CDR2 is LQKENI. The CDR3 is CASSPQTGNGNTIYF. The part of the CDR3 DNA that was read is TGTGCCAGCTCACCACAAACAGGGAATGGAAACACC. Filled out from reference TRBV18 and TRBJ1-3, the complete variable domain reads NAGVMQNPRHLVRRRGQEARLRCSPMKGHSHVYWYRQLPEEGLKFMVYLQKENIIDESGMPKERFSAEFPKEGPSILRIQQVVRGDSAAYFCASSPQTGNGNTIYFGEGSWLTVV.

As for this clone: The read ends 3 residues before the CDR3 terminus; that terminus is restored from the germline J gene. V gene TRBV7-9 combines with J gene TRBJ1-2; D is uncertain. CDR3 length: 13 residues. Germline-derived CDR1 and CDR2 are SEHNR and FQNEAQ (reference sequence). The V end lost 3 bases, the J end lost 7 bases, and 12 bases lay between the germline ends. The CDR3 protein is CASSLADGIGYTF. The CDR3 bases that were read are TGTGCCAGCAGCTTGGCCGATGGTATTGGC.

As to this clone: The read terminates 3 residues ahead of where the CDR3 ends, so the germline J gene completes it. J is TRBJ2-5 and V is TRBV11-3; the match to TRBD1 covers 8 bases. Germline trimming cut 4 bases from V and 5 bases from J; bases unmatched to any gene: 6. The germline CDR1 and CDR2 sequences are SGHNT and YENEEA. The CDR3 loop spans 14 amino acids. The CDR3 reads CASSSWTGRETQYF. The CDR3 bases that were read are TGTGCCAGCAGCTCCTGGACAGGGAGGGAGACC.

In regard to this clone: The read terminates 3 residues ahead of where the CDR3 ends, so the germline J gene completes it. The chain uses TRBV7-9 and TRBJ1-2; D perhaps matches TRBD1 (6 bases). The CDR3 contains 15 residues. In germline, CDR1 is SEHNR, CDR2 FQNEAQ (reference sequence). Trimming left V 3 bases short and J 4 bases short, with 15 bases between. The sequenced part of the CDR3 DNA is TGTGCCAGCAGCTTTATAAGGACAGCACTCTATGGC. Protein sequence: CASSFIRTALYG. The complete CDR3 protein is CASSFIRTALYGYTF.

On this clone: Its ends do not fully match the called genes, so a read error is possible. The CDR3 goes on 3 residues after the read ends, and that part is filled in from the germline J gene. The rearrangement links TRBV6-1 to TRBJ1-6; TRBD1 aligns across 7 bases. CDR3 size: 17 residues. Germline V gene lookup returns CDR1 MNHNS and CDR2 SASEGT. The CDR3 bases that were read are TGTGCCAGCAGTCAAGCACCCGGACAGGCCTATAATTCACCC. Translating gives CASSQAPGQAYNSP. The whole CDR3 region reads CASSQAPGQAYNSPLHF.

Notes on this clone: The CDR3 end lies 3 residues beyond the end of the read and is filled in from the germline J gene. This sequence joins TRBV29-1 and TRBJ2-7; D not resolved. Germline assignment: CDR1 SQVTM and CDR2 ANQGSEA. V lost 4 bases, J lost 2 bases, and 9 bases lay in between. The CDR3 is made up of 12 amino acids. Partial CDR3 DNA: TGCAGCGTTGTCGACACCACCTACGAG. Amino acid sequence: CSVVDTTYE. The whole CDR3 reads CSVVDTTYEQYF.

As to this clone: The read falls 3 residues short of the CDR3 end, and the missing part is taken from the germline J gene. This sequence joins TRBV30 and TRBJ2-7, with TRBD2 matching 11 bases. The V and J ends lost 1 base and 4 bases, in that order; junction bases with no gene match: 3. Germline V gene data show CDR1 as GTSNPN and CDR2 as SVGIG (reference sequence). The CDR3 has 14 amino acids. The CDR3 protein is CAWSGLAGRYEQYF. The part of the CDR3 DNA that was read is TGTGCCTGGAGTGGACTAGCGGGACGGTACGAG.

Points on this clone: The read ends 3 residues shy of where the CDR3 ends; the end is completed using the germline J gene. The chain links TRBV5-1 to TRBJ1-2, with a tentative D call TRBD1 (6 bases). Looked up from germline, CDR1 is SGHRS and CDR2 is YFSETQ. CDR3 length: 14 amino acids. Trimming removed 0 bases from V and 4 bases from J, with 10 bases in between. The CDR3 loop reads CASSLAGGPYGYTF. The CDR3 bases that were read are TGCGCCAGCAGCTTGGCGGGGGGCCCCTATGGC.

With regard to this clone: The read falls 3 residues short of the CDR3 end, and the missing part is taken from the germline J gene. The chain couples TRBV30 to TRBJ2-3; TRBD2 aligns across 12 bases. CDR1 GTSNPN and CDR2 SVGIG come from the germline V gene (reference sequence). J gave up 4 bases and V 0 bases, and 11 bases lay outside the gene matches. The CDR3 is made up of 18 amino acids. The sequenced CDR3 bases are TGTGCCTGGAGTGTACTTCTAGCGGGAGGGCCTGCGGCAGATACG. This codes for CAWSVLLAGGPAADT. The entire CDR3 protein is CAWSVLLAGGPAADTQYF.

Concerning this clone itself: The read ends 3 residues before the CDR3 terminus; that terminus is restored from the germline J gene. J is TRBJ1-1 and V is TRBV5-6, with TRBD1 as a possible D gene (5 bases). The length of the CDR3 is 13 residues. Trimming removed 1 base at V and 1 base at J, with 5 bases between. Per germline, CDR1 SGHDT and CDR2 YYEEEE. The sequenced part of the CDR3 DNA is TGTGCCAGCAGCTTGACAGGGAACACTGAA. It encodes CASSLTGNTE. The full CDR3 sequence reads CASSLTGNTEAFF.

Concerning this clone itself: The DNA ends 3 residues before the CDR3 does, and the rest of the CDR3 is filled in from the germline J gene. V usage is TRBV29-1 and J usage is TRBJ1-4; 9 bases fit TRBD1. The V gene end was trimmed by 7 bases and the J gene end by 6 bases; junction bases not matched to a gene: 9. The CDR3 contains 14 residues. Germline V CDR1 and CDR2: SQVTM, ANQGSEA. CDR3 loop: CSDNRGRKDEKLFF. The CDR3 DNA, read in part, is TGCAGCGACAACAGGGGGCGGAAGGATGAAAAA.

Concerning this clone: The CDR3 goes on 3 residues after the read ends, and that part is filled in from the germline J gene. The rearrangement joins TRBV19 to TRBJ1-4; maybe TRBD1 (5 bases). The germline CDR1 and CDR2 sequences are LNHDA and SQIVND (reference sequence). Trimming removed 1 base at V and 5 bases at J, with 11 bases between. This CDR3 is built from 15 residues. The CDR3 reads CASSIARAVNEKLFF. Partial CDR3 DNA: TGTGCCAGTAGTATAGCCAGGGCTGTAAATGAAAAA.